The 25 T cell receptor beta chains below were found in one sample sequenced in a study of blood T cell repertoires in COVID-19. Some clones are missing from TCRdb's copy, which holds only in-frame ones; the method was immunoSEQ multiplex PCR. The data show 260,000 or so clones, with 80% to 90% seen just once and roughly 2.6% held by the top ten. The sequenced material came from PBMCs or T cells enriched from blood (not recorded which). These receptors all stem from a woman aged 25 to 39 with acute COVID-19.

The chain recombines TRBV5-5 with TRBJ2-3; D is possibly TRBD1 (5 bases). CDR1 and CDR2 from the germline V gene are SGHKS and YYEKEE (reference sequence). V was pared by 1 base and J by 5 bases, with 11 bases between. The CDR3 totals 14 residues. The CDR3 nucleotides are TGTGCCAGCAGCTTGCTGGGGCATGGAGATACGCAGTATTTT. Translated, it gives CASSLLGHGDTQYF.

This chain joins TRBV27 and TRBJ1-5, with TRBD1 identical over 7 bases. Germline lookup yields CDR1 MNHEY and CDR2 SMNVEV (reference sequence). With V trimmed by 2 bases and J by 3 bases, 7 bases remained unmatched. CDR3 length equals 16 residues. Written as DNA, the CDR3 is TGTGCCAGCAGTTTAACAGGGGAGAGTTTCAATCAGCCCCAGCATTTT. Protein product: CASSLTGESFNQPQHF.

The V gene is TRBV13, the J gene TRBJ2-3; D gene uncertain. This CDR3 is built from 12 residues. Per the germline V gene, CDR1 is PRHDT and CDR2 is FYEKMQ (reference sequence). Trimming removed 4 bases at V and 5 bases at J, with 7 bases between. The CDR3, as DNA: TGTGCCAGCAGCTGGTCTAGAGATACGCAGTATTTT. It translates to CASSWSRDTQYF.

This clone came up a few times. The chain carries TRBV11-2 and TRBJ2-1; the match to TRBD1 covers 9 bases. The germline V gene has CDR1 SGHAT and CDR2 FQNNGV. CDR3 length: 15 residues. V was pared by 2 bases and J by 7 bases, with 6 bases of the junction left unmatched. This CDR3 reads CASSLREDRGNEQFF. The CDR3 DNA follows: TGTGCCAGCAGCTTACGTGAGGACAGGGGTAATGAGCAGTTCTTC.

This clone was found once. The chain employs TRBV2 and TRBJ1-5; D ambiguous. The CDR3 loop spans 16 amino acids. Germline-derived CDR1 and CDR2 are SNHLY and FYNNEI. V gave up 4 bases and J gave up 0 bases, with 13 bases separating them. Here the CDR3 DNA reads TGTGCCAGCAGTGGTGGAGGATTCTATAGCAATCAGCCCCAGCATTTT. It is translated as CASSGGGFYSNQPQHF.

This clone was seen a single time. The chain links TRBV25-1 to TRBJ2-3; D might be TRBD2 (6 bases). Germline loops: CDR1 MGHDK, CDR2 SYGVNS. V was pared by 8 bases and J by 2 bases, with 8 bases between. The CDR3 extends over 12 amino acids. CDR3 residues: CASWDFTDTQYF. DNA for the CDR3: TGTGCCAGCTGGGACTTCACAGATACGCAGTATTTT.

The CDR3 loop is CAWSGDRGVGYTF. The DNA of the CDR3 is TGTGCCTGGAGCGGGGACAGGGGGGTTGGCTACACCTTC. The rearrangement joins TRBV30 to TRBJ1-2; the match to TRBD1 covers 11 bases. The CDR3 loop spans 13 amino acids. V lost 3 bases and J lost 7; bases outside the gene matches: 4. Germline assignment: CDR1 GTSNPN and CDR2 SVGIG (reference sequence).

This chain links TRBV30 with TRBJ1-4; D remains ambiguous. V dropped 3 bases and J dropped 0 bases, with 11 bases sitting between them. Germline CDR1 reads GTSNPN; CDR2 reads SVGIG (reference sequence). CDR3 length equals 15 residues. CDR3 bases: TGTGCCTGGAGCTCGCTCTCGGCAACTAATGAAAAACTGTTTTTT. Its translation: CAWSSLSATNEKLFF.

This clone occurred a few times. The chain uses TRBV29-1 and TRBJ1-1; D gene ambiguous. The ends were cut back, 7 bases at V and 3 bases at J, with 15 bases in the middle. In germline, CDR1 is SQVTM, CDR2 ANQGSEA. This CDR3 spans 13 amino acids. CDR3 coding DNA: TGCAGCGCCCTACACTGGGGAGACACTGAAGCTTTCTTT. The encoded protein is CSALHWGDTEAFF.

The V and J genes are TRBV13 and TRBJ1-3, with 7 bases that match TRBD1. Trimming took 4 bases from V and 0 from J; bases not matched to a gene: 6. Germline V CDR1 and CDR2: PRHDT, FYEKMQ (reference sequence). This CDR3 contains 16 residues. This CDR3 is CASSSRGGSSGNTIYF. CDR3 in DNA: TGTGCCAGCAGCTCCCGAGGGGGCAGCTCTGGAAACACCATATATTTT.

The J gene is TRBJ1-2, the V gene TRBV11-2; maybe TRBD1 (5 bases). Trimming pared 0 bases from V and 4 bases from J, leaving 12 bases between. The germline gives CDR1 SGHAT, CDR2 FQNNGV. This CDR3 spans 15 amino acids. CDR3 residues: CASSLDPGGVYGYTF. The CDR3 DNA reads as TGTGCCAGCAGCTTAGATCCGGGGGGAGTCTATGGCTACACCTTC.

CDR3 bases: TGCAGCGTTGCTTTCAGGGGAGCCACTGAAGCTTTCTTT. This codes for CSVAFRGATEAFF. V gene TRBV29-1 combines with J gene TRBJ1-1; perhaps TRBD1 as D (6 bases). This CDR3 has 13 amino acids. Trimming cost V 4 bases and J 4 bases, with 13 bases left between them. The germline V gene has CDR1 SQVTM and CDR2 ANQGSEA.

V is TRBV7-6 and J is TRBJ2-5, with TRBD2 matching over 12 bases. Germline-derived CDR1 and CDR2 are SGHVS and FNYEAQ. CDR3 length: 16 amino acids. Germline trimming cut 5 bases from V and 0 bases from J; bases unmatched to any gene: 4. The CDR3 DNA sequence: TGTGCCAGCAGCCGACTAGCGGGGGTCCACCAAGAGACCCAGTACTTC. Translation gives CASSRLAGVHQETQYF. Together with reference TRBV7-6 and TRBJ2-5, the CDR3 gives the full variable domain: GAGVSQSPRYKVTKRGQDVALRCDPISGHVSLYWYRQALGQGPEFLTYFNYEAQQDKSGLPNDRFSAERPEGSISTLTIQRTEQRDSAMYRCASSRLAGVHQETQYFGPGTRLLVL.

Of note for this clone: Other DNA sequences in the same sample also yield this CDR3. Here the CDR3 reads CASSLSDEQFF. In nucleotides, the CDR3 is TGTGCCAGCAGTTTGAGTGATGAGCAGTTCTTC. This chain joins TRBV12-3 or TRBV12-4 and TRBJ2-1; unclear D gene. The CDR3 runs 11 residues. V lost 3 bases to trimming and J lost 8 bases, with 5 bases between them.

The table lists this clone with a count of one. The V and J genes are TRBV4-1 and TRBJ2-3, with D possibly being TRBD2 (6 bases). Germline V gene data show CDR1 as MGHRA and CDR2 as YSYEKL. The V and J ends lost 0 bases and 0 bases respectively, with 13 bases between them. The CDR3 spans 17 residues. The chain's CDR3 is CASSQDPLGTSTDTQYF. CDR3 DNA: TGCGCCAGCAGCCAAGATCCCCTGGGGACTAGCACAGATACGCAGTATTTT.

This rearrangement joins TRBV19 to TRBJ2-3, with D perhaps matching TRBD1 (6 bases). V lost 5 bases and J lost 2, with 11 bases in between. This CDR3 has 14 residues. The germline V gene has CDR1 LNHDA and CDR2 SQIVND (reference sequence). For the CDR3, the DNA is TGTGCCAGTAGTCCCGGACAGCACACAGATACGCAGTATTTT. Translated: CASSPGQHTDTQYF.

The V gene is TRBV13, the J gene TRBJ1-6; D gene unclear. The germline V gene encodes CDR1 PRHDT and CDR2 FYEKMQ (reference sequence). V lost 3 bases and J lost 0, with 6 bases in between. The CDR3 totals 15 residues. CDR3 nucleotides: TGTGCCAGCAGCTTTGGCAGCTCCTATAATTCACCCCTCCACTTT. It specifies CASSFGSSYNSPLHF.

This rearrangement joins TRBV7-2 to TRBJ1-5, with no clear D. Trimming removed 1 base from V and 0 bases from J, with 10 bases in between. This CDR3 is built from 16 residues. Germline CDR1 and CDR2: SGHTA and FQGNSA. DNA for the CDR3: TGTGCCAGCAGCTTAGAATCCTTTTATAGCAATCAGCCCCAGCATTTT. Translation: CASSLESFYSNQPQHF.

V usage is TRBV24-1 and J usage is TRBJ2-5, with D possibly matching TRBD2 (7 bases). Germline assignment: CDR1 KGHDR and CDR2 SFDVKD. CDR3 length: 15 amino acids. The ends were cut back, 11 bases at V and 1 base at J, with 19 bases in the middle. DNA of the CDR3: TGTGCCAACGGGGGGCTTCAGGAGGCCCAAGAGACCCAGTACTTC. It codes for CANGGLQEAQETQYF.

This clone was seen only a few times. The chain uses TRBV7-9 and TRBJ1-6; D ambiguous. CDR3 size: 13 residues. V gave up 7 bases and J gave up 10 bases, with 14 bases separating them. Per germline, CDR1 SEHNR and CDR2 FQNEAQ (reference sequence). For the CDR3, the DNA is TGTGCCAGCACCGAGACCTCGGGATCACCCCTCCACTTT. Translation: CASTETSGSPLHF.

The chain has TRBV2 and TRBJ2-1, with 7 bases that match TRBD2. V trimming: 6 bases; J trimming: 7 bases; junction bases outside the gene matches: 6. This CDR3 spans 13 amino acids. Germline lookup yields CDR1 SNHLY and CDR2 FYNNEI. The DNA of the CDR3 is TGTGCCAGCAGGGGGGGGGAAGGGAATGAGCAGTTCTTC. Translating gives CASRGGEGNEQFF. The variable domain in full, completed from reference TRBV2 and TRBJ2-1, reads EPEVTQTPSHQVTQMGQEVILRCVPISNHLYFYWYRQILGQKVEFLVSFYNNEISEKSEIFDDQFSVERPDGSNFTLKIRSTKLEDSAMYFCASRGGEGNEQFFGPGTRLTVL.

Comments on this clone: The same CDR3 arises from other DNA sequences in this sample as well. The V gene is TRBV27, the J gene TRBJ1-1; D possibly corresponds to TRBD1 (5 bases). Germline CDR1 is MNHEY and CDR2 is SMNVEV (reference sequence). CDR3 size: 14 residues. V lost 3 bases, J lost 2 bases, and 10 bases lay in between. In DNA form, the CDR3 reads TGTGCCAGCAGTTTGTTGGGGGGAAACACTGAAGCTTTCTTT. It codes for CASSLLGGNTEAFF.

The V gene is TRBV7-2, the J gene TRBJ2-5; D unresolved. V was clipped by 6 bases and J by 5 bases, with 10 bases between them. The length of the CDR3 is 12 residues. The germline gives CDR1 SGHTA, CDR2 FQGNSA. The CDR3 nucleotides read TGTGCCAGCAGTTTCGAGAGGGAGACCCAGTACTTC. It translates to CASSFERETQYF.

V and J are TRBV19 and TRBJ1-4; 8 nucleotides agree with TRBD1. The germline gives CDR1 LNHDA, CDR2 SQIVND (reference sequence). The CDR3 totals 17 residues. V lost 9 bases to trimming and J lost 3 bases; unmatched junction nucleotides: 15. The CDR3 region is CASRPTLRDRPNEKLFF. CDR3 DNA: TGTGCCAGCCGACCTACTTTGAGGGACAGGCCTAATGAAAAACTGTTTTTT.

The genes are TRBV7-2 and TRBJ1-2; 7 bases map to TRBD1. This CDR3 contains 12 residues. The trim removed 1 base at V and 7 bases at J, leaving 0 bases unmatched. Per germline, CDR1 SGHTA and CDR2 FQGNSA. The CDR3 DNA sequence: TGTGCCAGCAGCTTAGACAGGGGTGGCTACACCTTC. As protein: CASSLDRGGYTF.